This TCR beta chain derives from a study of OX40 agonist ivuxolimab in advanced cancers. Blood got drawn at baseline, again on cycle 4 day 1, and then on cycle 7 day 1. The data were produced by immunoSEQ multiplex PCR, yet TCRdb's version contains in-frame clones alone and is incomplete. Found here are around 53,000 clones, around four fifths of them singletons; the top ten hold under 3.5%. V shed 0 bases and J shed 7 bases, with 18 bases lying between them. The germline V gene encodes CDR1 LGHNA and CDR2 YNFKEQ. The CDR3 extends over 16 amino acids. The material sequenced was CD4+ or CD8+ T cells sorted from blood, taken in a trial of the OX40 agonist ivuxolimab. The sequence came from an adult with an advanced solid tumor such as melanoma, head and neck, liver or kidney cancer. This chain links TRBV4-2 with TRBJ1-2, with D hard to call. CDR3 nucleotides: TGTGCCAGCAGCCAAGACCCTGAGACTCCCCTGGGTGGCTACACCTTC. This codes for CASSQDPETPLGGYTF.